The clone carrying this TCR beta chain has a handful of counts. Its cognate antigen is unknown. The entry originates in a study of cytomegalovirus exposure and HLA in healthy donors. Study-wide context: The study's early data release held roughly 91 million unique TCRs from HLA-typed donors. General observations from the study: The classifier reportedly diagnosed cytomegalovirus status with high sensitivity and specificity. For most TCR sequences rarity was the rule, although some public TCRs occurred in many donors.

The germline V gene has CDR1 LNHNV and CDR2 YYDKDF (reference sequence). The CDR3 totals 13 residues. Trimming removed 8 bases from V and 8 bases from J, with 15 bases in between. PCR primers comprised 60 Vbeta and 13 Jbeta primers. Clones were sequenced by immunoSEQ multiplex PCR, and TCRdb holds only the in-frame ones, with some missing. The table has about 170,000 clones, approximately 71% seen once; the top ten hold approximately 1.6%. The receptor's source is a girl under 18 in good health and CMV-seronegative. The rearrangement joins TRBV15 to TRBJ1-4, with D maybe TRBD1 (5 bases). Sequencing was carried out using PBMCs. CDR3 DNA: TGTGCCACCGGCCGAGGGGCGGGCGAAAAACTGTTTTTT. Protein sequence: CATGRGAGEKLFF.